This paragraph covers one T cell receptor (beta chain) sequence. What it binds is not known. Data came from immunoSEQ multiplex PCR; TCRdb stores just in-frame clones and leaves some out. The data hold about 1.1 million clones, with approximately 80% observed a single time. This record belongs to a study of shared clonotypes between healthy human individuals. Notes on the study in general: The study found lower generation probabilities in non-shared clonotypes than in those shared by all four donors. Sorted-subset sequencing, rarefaction showed, was incomplete despite large depth. Since donors were few, the genetic and exposure-history diversity represented was limited.

Germline CDR1 is SGHTA and CDR2 is FQGTGA. This CDR3 has 15 residues. The V and J ends lost 5 bases and 3 bases, in that order; junction bases with no gene match: 8. Memory CD4+ cells were the fraction left after CD45RA+ naive selection. The receptor comes from a man younger than 35 in good health. Some clones in this sample may be carry-over from other donors' samples. The chain uses TRBV7-3 and TRBJ1-2; 8 bases are a match to TRBD1. Sequencing input: memory CD4+ T cells from PBMCs. The subset: CD45RA-negative fraction. CDR3 nucleotide sequence: TGTGCCAGCAGCCCTGTAGGACAGGGTCACTATGGCTACACCTTC. This translates into CASSPVGQGHYGYTF. Based on the CDR3 plus reference TRBV7-3 and TRBJ1-2, the full variable domain is GAGVSQTPSNKVTEKGKYVELRCDPISGHTALYWYRQSLGQGPEFLIYFQGTGAADDSGLPNDRFFAVRPEGSVSTLKIQRTERGDSAVYLCASSPVGQGHYGYTFGSGTRLTVV.